The T cell receptor (beta chain) described here comes from a study of beta chain features in type 1 diabetes. What was sequenced were expressed TCRB transcripts, since all of the isolated RNA had been reverse transcribed. Only in-frame clones appear in the TCRdb table, and some are missing; sequencing was by immunoSEQ multiplex PCR. Of over 300,000 clones in the sample, around 9% were seen once. General observations from the study: Shortening of TCRB CDR3s, moderate but significant, appeared in all four CD4+ subsets of Type 1 diabetes patients.

This clone came up a few times. The antigen remains undetermined. Germline V CDR1 and CDR2: LGHNA, YSLEER. This CDR3 has 15 amino acids. The junction had 8 bases not matched to a gene; V was cut back by 0 bases and J by 9 bases. Material for sequencing was central memory CD4+ T cells from blood. The chain is built from TRBV4-3 and TRBJ2-4; 7 bases are a match to TRBD1. This receptor was identified in a young man with type 1 diabetes. The CDR3 sequence: CASSQESRGRGIQYF. The CDR3 DNA reads as TGCGCCAGCAGCCAAGAATCCAGGGGGAGAGGCATTCAGTACTTC.